Presented here are 17 T cell receptor beta chains from one specimen sequenced in a study of T cells in Graves' hyperthyroidism and ophthalmopathy. TCR beta CDR3 region amplification was performed from RNA transcripts. A first-round RT-PCR of the TCR CDR3 used the HTBI primer set. TCRdb recomputed calls from the multiplex PCR reads with MiXCR, one row per CDR3 protein. The data show about 720,000 distinct CDR3 sequences, around 19% seen once. Sequencing input: blood. The receptors derive from a woman aged 50 to 60 with Graves' hyperthyroidism that later progressed to Graves' ophthalmopathy.

This clonotype was detected only once. This chain links TRBV7-6 with TRBJ2-3, with D tentatively TRBD2 (6 bases). With 1 base removed from V and 1 base from J, the gap between germline ends came to 15 bases. The CDR3 has 17 amino acids. Germline V gives CDR1 SGHVS, CDR2 FNYEAQ. The CDR3 loop reads CASSLEGGTDGTDTQYF. The CDR3 coding sequence is TGTGCCAGCAGCTTAGAGGGTGGGACTGATGGCACAGATACGCAGTATTTT.

V gene TRBV6-1 combines with J gene TRBJ1-1; TRBD1 aligns across 7 bases. CDR1 and CDR2 (germline): MNHNS, SASEGT. The length of the CDR3 is 15 residues. V lost 9 bases to trimming and J lost 3 bases; unmatched junction nucleotides: 13. The CDR3 region is CASSPRGPGHTEAFF. The CDR3 DNA sequence: TGTGCCAGTTCCCCTAGGGGGCCGGGACACACTGAAGCTTTCTTT.

This chain links TRBV6-1 with TRBJ1-2; no reliable D call. The ends were cut back, 0 bases at V and 4 bases at J, with 12 bases in the middle. The germline gives CDR1 MNHNS, CDR2 SASEGT. The length of the CDR3 is 15 residues. The CDR3 spells CASSEATVGIYGYTF. The CDR3, as DNA: TGTGCCAGCAGTGAAGCGACGGTTGGGATCTATGGCTACACCTTC.

In this sample, this clonotype turned up a few times. This chain connects TRBV5-1 to TRBJ1-2; 7 positions match TRBD1. V trimming: 1 base; J trimming: 4 bases; junction bases outside the gene matches: 7. Looked up from germline, CDR1 is SGHRS and CDR2 is YFSETQ. This CDR3 region has 15 residues. The CDR3: CASSLSGGEVYGYTF. CDR3 in DNA: TGCGCCAGCAGCTTGTCAGGGGGTGAGGTCTATGGCTACACCTTC.

This clonotype was counted between two and nine times. The chain recombines TRBV5-4 with TRBJ1-1, with D perhaps TRBD1 (5 bases). CDR3 size: 13 residues. Germline lookup yields CDR1 SGHNT and CDR2 YYREEE (reference sequence). The ends were cut back, 10 bases at V and 0 bases at J, with 13 bases in the middle. The CDR3 coding sequence is TGTGCCGCAAGGGGAGAAATGAACACTGAAGCTTTCTTT. It codes for CAARGEMNTEAFF. The variable domain in full, with the rest retrieved from reference TRBV5-4 and TRBJ1-1, is ETGVTQSPTHLIKTRGQQVTLRCSSQSGHNTVSWYQQALGQGPQFIFQYYREEENGRGNFPPRFSGLQFPNYSSELNVNALELDDSALYLCAARGEMNTEAFFGQGTRLTVV.

This chain joins TRBV25-1 and TRBJ2-6, with D maybe TRBD2 (5 bases). CDR3 length: 12 amino acids. In germline, CDR1 is MGHDK, CDR2 SYGVNS. V was shortened by 4 bases and J by 12 bases, with 10 bases between the two germline ends. The CDR3 loop reads CASSGGLSVLTF. DNA for the CDR3: TGTGCCAGCAGTGGAGGGCTATCCGTCCTGACTTTC.

This clonotype appeared many times. The chain couples TRBV19 to TRBJ2-3; no clear D. Trimming removed 1 base at V and 0 bases at J, with 14 bases between. Germline CDR1 reads LNHDA; CDR2 reads SQIVND (reference sequence). CDR3 length equals 17 residues. The CDR3 coding sequence is TGTGCCAGTAGTATAGTAAGGAGCGTCGATAGCACAGATACGCAGTATTTT. It yields the protein CASSIVRSVDSTDTQYF.

In its sample, this clonotype was seen many times. V gene TRBV20-1 combines with J gene TRBJ2-7; tentatively, D is TRBD1 (5 bases). CDR1 and CDR2 (germline): DFQATT, SNEGSKA (reference sequence). This CDR3 spans 12 amino acids. Between the trimmed V and J ends, which lost 2 bases and 4 bases, there was a span of 9 bases. The CDR3 coding sequence is TGCAGTGCTAGACCAGACAGTTACGAGCAGTACTTC. Translation: CSARPDSYEQYF.

The V and J genes are TRBV6-2 or TRBV6-3 and TRBJ1-3; TRBD1 might be the D (6 bases). V gave up 2 bases and J gave up 8 bases, with 13 bases separating them. The V gene's germline CDR1 is MNHEY and CDR2 SVGEGT. This CDR3 spans 14 amino acids. The CDR3 reads CASSYGAGADTIYF. In nucleotides, the CDR3 is TGTGCCAGCAGTTACGGGGCGGGGGCGGACACCATATATTTT.

The gene calls are TRBV7-8 and TRBJ1-5; 7 bases match TRBD1. Germline values: CDR1 SGHVS, CDR2 FQNEAQ. CDR3 length: 15 residues. Germline trimming cut 5 bases from V and 5 bases from J; bases unmatched to any gene: 9. The CDR3 sequence: CASSPTRTGYQPQHF. In DNA form, the CDR3 reads TGTGCCAGCAGCCCGACCAGGACAGGTTATCAGCCCCAGCATTTT. Full variable domain (missing parts from reference TRBV7-8 and TRBJ1-5): GAGVSQSPRYKVAKRGQDVALRCDPISGHVSLFWYQQALGQGPEFLTYFQNEAQLDKSGLPSDRFFAERPEGSVSTLKIQRTQQEDSAVYLCASSPTRTGYQPQHFGDGTRLSIL.

This clonotype was detected only a few times. V gene TRBV19 combines with J gene TRBJ2-2, with 9 nucleotides matching TRBD1. CDR1 LNHDA and CDR2 SQIVND come from the germline V gene (reference sequence). The CDR3 sequence is 16 residues long. Trimming at V came to 5 bases and at J to 4 bases, leaving 8 bases not matched to a gene. The CDR3 loop is CASSVTGGTSTGELFF. The CDR3 DNA is TGTGCCAGTAGTGTCACAGGGGGCACTAGCACCGGGGAGCTGTTTTTT.

This clonotype came up a few times. The rearrangement uses TRBV3-1 and TRBJ2-5; tentatively, D is TRBD2 (7 bases). The CDR3 covers 16 residues. V was clipped by 0 bases and J by 1 base, with 12 bases between them. Germline V CDR1 and CDR2: LGHDT, YNNKEL (reference sequence). For the CDR3, the DNA is TGTGCCAGCAGCCAAGATTGGGGGGGGCTCCAAGAGACCCAGTACTTC. Translating gives CASSQDWGGLQETQYF.

This chain's CDR3 is CAISSDRVGDSPLHF. The CDR3 DNA sequence: TGTGCCATCAGCTCTGACAGGGTTGGTGATTCACCCCTCCACTTT. The chain recombines TRBV10-3 with TRBJ1-6, with 7 bases fitting TRBD1. V dropped 6 bases and J dropped 8; count of bases not matched to a gene: 10. The CDR3 extends over 15 amino acids. The germline CDR1 and CDR2 sequences are ENHRY and SYGVKD.

This clonotype was detected many times. The rearrangement links TRBV5-1 to TRBJ2-7; D may match TRBD1 or TRBD2 (6 bases each). This CDR3 region has 15 residues. V was clipped by 4 bases and J by 0 bases, with 14 bases between them. Germline V gene data show CDR1 as SGHRS and CDR2 as YFSETQ. The DNA of the CDR3 is TGCGCCAGCAGCCAGGGGACTTCCAGCTCCTACGAGCAGTACTTC. As protein: CASSQGTSSSYEQYF.

The genes are TRBV5-1 and TRBJ2-7; D unclear. V was trimmed by 2 bases and J by 5 bases, leaving 11 bases between them. Germline V CDR1 and CDR2: SGHRS, YFSETQ. The CDR3 is made up of 13 amino acids. Here the CDR3 reads CASSFNREHEQYF. The CDR3 DNA reads TGCGCCAGCAGCTTCAACCGCGAACACGAGCAGTACTTC. Looking up the rest from reference TRBV5-1 and TRBJ2-7 gives the full variable domain: KAGVTQTPRYLIKTRGQQVTLSCSPISGHRSVSWYQQTPGQGLQFLFEYFSETQRNKGNFPGRFSGRQFSNSRSEMNVSTLELGDSALYLCASSFNREHEQYFGPGTRLTVT.

The chain recombines TRBV7-9 with TRBJ2-5; D may correspond to TRBD1 or TRBD2 (5 bases each). Germline V CDR1 and CDR2: SEHNR, FQNEAQ (reference sequence). The CDR3 runs to 17 residues. V was clipped by 5 bases and J by 0 bases, with 19 bases between them. The CDR3 loop reads CASSLGLGELYQETQYF. Written as DNA, the CDR3 is TGTGCCAGCAGCCTCGGGCTGGGGGAATTGTACCAAGAGACCCAGTACTTC.

The genes are TRBV5-4 and TRBJ2-1, with TRBD1 identical over 9 bases. The CDR3 length is 15 residues. J lost 9 bases, V lost 7 bases, and 14 bases had no gene match. From germline, CDR1 is SGHNT and CDR2 YYREEE (reference sequence). In DNA, the CDR3 is TGTGCCAGCTTAGGCGCGACAGGGGGTGGCGGTGAGCAGTTCTTC. This codes for CASLGATGGGGEQFF.